This T cell receptor (beta chain) is drawn from a study of Graves' ophthalmopathy and Graves' hyperthyroidism. Across the whole study: Before any treatment was given, at initial diagnosis, peripheral blood was collected.

The V end was cut by 6 bases, the J end by 4 bases, with 15 bases between. The CDR3 consists of 14 residues. This clonotype was seen many times. The study amplified TCR beta CDR3 regions using RNA transcripts. The authors performed first-round RT-PCR with HTBI primers and then a second-round multiplex PCR. TCRdb recomputed calls from the multiplex PCR reads with MiXCR, one row per CDR3 protein. The sample lists 150,000 to 200,000 distinct CDR3 sequences; around two fifths were seen once. Under 3 months in duration, the ophthalmopathy in affected donors had moderate-to-severe activity, CAS ≥3 and NOSPECS ≥4.

The TCR comes from a woman aged 40 to 50 with Graves' ophthalmopathy. Sequenced input: peripheral blood. The chain combines TRBV12-3 or TRBV12-4 with TRBJ1-1; D is possibly TRBD1 (6 bases). The CDR3 region is CASSPIGGGTEAFF. CDR3 sequence (DNA): TGTGCCAGCAGCCCTATAGGGGGGGGCACTGAAGCTTTCTTT.